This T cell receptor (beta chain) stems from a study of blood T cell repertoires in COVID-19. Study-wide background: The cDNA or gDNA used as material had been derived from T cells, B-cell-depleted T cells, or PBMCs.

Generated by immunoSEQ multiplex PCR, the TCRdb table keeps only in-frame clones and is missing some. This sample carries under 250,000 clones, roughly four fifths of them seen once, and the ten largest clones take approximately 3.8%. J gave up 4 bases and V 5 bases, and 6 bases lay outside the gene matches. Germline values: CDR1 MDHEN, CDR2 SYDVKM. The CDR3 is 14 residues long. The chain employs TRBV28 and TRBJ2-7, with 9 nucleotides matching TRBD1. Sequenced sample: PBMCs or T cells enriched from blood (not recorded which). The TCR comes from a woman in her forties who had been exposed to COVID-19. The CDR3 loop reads CASSAYRGQYEQYF. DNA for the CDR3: TGTGCCAGCAGTGCCTACAGGGGGCAGTACGAGCAGTACTTC.